This record concerns one T cell receptor beta chain sequence. The target antigen is unknown. Produced via immunoSEQ multiplex PCR; TCRdb's table is partial and in-frame only. The sample shows around 1.6 million clones, 95% to 99% of them seen only once. The CDR3 loop spans 20 amino acids. The germline CDR1 and CDR2 sequences are KGHSH and LQKENI. V dropped 1 base and J dropped 4; count of bases not matched to a gene: 11. This sample was taken from a study of shared clonotypes between healthy human individuals. Study observations and caveats: Clonotypes shared by all four sorted-subset donors had higher generation probabilities than non-shared clonotypes. Rarefaction curves obtained for sorted subsets showed sequencing incomplete despite large depth.

The chain links TRBV18 to TRBJ2-2; TRBD2 matches 14 bases. The clonotype originates from a man younger than 40 in good health. Specimen: naive CD4+ T cells sorted from blood. The subset: CD45RA+ positively selected. The CDR3 coding sequence is TGTGCCAGCTCACCACTTCCGCCCGGGACTAGCGGGAGAATCACCGGGGAGCTGTTTTTT. Protein product: CASSPLPPGTSGRITGELFF.